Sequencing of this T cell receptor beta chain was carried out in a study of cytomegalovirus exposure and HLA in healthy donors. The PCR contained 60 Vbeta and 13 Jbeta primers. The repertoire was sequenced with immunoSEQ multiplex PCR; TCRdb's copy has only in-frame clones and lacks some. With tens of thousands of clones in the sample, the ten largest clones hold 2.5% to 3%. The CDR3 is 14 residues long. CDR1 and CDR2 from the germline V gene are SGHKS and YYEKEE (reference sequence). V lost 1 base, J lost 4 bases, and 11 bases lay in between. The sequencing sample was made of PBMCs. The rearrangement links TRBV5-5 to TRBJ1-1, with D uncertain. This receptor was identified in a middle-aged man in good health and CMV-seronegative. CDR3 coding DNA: TGTGCCAGCAGCTTGCGCGGTGGTGGCACTGAAGCTTTCTTT. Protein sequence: CASSLRGGGTEAFF. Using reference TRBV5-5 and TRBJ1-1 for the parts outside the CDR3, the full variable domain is DAGVTQSPTHLIKTRGQQVTLRCSPISGHKSVSWYQQVLGQGPQFIFQYYEKEERGRGNFPDRFSARQFPNYSSELNVNALLLGDSALYLCASSLRGGGTEAFFGQGTRLTVV.